This T cell receptor (beta chain) was obtained from a study of cytomegalovirus exposure and HLA in healthy donors. In its sample, this clone was seen a few times. As yet, its antigen is unknown. Points from the study as a whole: The listing of approximately 160 TCR beta chains classed them as cytomegalovirus-associated.

Donors had nominal health at sampling but likely had unrecorded immune exposures. PCR employed 60 Vbeta and 13 Jbeta primers. TCRdb's copy holds only in-frame clones and misses some; the assay was immunoSEQ multiplex PCR. The sample has roughly 140,000 clones, 75% to 80% seen once; the top ten hold less than 2%. The CDR3 runs 15 residues. Unmatched junction bases numbered 2, after V lost 0 bases and J lost 4 bases. Germline values: CDR1 SGDLS, CDR2 YYNGEE. The material sequenced was PBMCs. This clonotype was sampled from a woman aged 25 to 45 in good health and CMV-seronegative. V and J are TRBV9 and TRBJ2-1; TRBD2 aligns across 9 bases. The CDR3 bases are TGTGCCAGCAGCGTAGTAGCGGGAGAGTACAATGAGCAGTTCTTC. This translates into CASSVVAGEYNEQFF.